This entry lists 19 T cell receptor beta chains sequenced from one sample in a study of T cell responses to AZD1222 COVID-19 vaccine. Repertoires were generated with immunoSEQ multiplex PCR, while TCRdb's copy carries only in-frame clones and drops some. The sample consists of some 150,000 clones, 85% to 95% of them appearing once. This material consisted of peripheral blood, taken on day 0 of AZD1222 vaccination. These receptors originate from an adult in good health.

The V gene is TRBV10-3, the J gene TRBJ2-1, with TRBD1 matching 8 bases. From germline, CDR1 is ENHRY and CDR2 SYGVKD. CDR3 length equals 15 residues. J lost 7 bases, V lost 10 bases, and 15 bases had no gene match. The CDR3 DNA sequence: TGTGCCACCGGCCCCCAGGACAGGGTGTCGAATGAGCAGTTCTTC. Translation: CATGPQDRVSNEQFF.

The gene calls are TRBV7-3 and TRBJ2-1; D uncertain. This CDR3 has 13 residues. Germline V gene data show CDR1 as SGHTA and CDR2 as FQGTGA. Trimming cost V 4 bases and J 10 bases, with 14 bases left between them. The CDR3, as DNA: TGTGCCAGCAGCTCCCCTCAGTTACAGGAGCAGTTCTTC. Translated: CASSSPQLQEQFF.

V and J are TRBV13 and TRBJ1-1; D remains unclear. V was trimmed by 1 base and J by 7 bases, leaving 10 bases between them. CDR3 length: 13 amino acids. The germline V gene encodes CDR1 PRHDT and CDR2 FYEKMQ (reference sequence). In DNA form, the CDR3 reads TGTGCCAGCAGCTTAGAATCACTAGTTGAAGCTTTCTTT. It is translated as CASSLESLVEAFF. Full variable domain (rest looked up from reference TRBV13 and TRBJ1-1): AAGVIQSPRHLIKEKRETATLKCYPIPRHDTVYWYQQGPGQDPQFLISFYEKMQSDKGSIPDRFSAQQFSDYHSELNMSSLELGDSALYFCASSLESLVEAFFGQGTRLTVV.

This clone came up once. The chain joins TRBV4-2 to TRBJ1-1; D gene uncertain. The ends were cut back, 0 bases at V and 4 bases at J, with 12 bases in the middle. This CDR3 region has 15 residues. Looked up from germline, CDR1 is LGHNA and CDR2 is YNFKEQ. The CDR3 is CASSQDIQAITEAFF. In DNA form, the CDR3 reads TGTGCCAGCAGCCAAGATATCCAGGCTATCACTGAAGCTTTCTTT.

The chain couples TRBV2 to TRBJ2-7, with D perhaps being TRBD1 or TRBD2 (5 bases each). This CDR3 is built from 12 residues. Looked up from germline, CDR1 is SNHLY and CDR2 is FYNNEI. Trimming stripped 6 bases from V and 0 bases from J, with 6 bases between. CDR3 protein: CASRGPSYEQYF. The CDR3 DNA reads TGTGCCAGCAGGGGACCCTCCTACGAGCAGTACTTC.

The DNA for the CDR3 is TGTGCCAGCAGTTTGGGCTTCTCGTACCAAGAGACCCAGTACTTC. Translated, it gives CASSLGFSYQETQYF. The chain joins TRBV27 to TRBJ2-5; D unresolved. The CDR3 contains 15 residues. Germline assignment: CDR1 MNHEY and CDR2 SMNVEV (reference sequence). The V end was cut by 3 bases, the J end by 0 bases, with 11 bases between.

J is TRBJ1-2 and V is TRBV18; 7 bases line up with TRBD1. Germline trimming cut 2 bases from V and 2 bases from J; bases unmatched to any gene: 8. The CDR3 has 16 residues. In germline, CDR1 is KGHSH, CDR2 LQKENI. The CDR3 reads CASSPLTGQANYGYTF. In DNA form, the CDR3 reads TGTGCCAGCTCACCATTAACAGGACAGGCGAACTATGGCTACACCTTC. The full variable domain, with the rest looked up from reference TRBV18 and TRBJ1-2, is NAGVMQNPRHLVRRRGQEARLRCSPMKGHSHVYWYRQLPEEGLKFMVYLQKENIIDESGMPKERFSAEFPKEGPSILRIQQVVRGDSAAYFCASSPLTGQANYGYTFGSGTRLTVV.

For the CDR3, the DNA is TGTGCCAGCAGCCAAGAACCATCCGGGACAGGGGGATGGAATGAGCAGTTCTTC. Its translation: CASSQEPSGTGGWNEQFF. The chain is built from TRBV14 and TRBJ2-1; 11 positions agree with TRBD1. With V trimmed by 0 bases and J by 7 bases, 11 bases remained unmatched. Per germline, CDR1 SGHDN and CDR2 FVKESK. The CDR3 contains 18 residues. The full variable domain, in which reference TRBV14 and TRBJ2-1 provide the parts outside the CDR3, is EAGVTQFPSHSVIEKGQTVTLRCDPISGHDNLYWYRRVMGKEIKFLLHFVKESKQDESGMPNNRFLAERTGGTYSTLKVQPAELEDSGVYFCASSQEPSGTGGWNEQFFGPGTRLTVL.

V gene TRBV18 combines with J gene TRBJ2-5, with D possibly TRBD2 on 6 matching bases. The ends were cut back, 3 bases at V and 5 bases at J, with 16 bases in the middle. The CDR3 is 15 residues long. Looked up from germline, CDR1 is KGHSH and CDR2 is LQKENI. The CDR3 bases are TGTGCCAGCTCACCCAACGGCGGGGTTCAGGAGACCCAGTACTTC. It is translated as CASSPNGGVQETQYF.

The chain uses TRBV27 and TRBJ1-6; D unclear. The germline V gene encodes CDR1 MNHEY and CDR2 SMNVEV (reference sequence). Trimming removed 5 bases at V and 12 bases at J, with 14 bases between. The length of the CDR3 is 13 residues. The CDR3 loop is CASSEPRGRPLHF. For the CDR3, the DNA is TGTGCCAGCAGTGAGCCACGAGGGAGACCCCTCCACTTT.

The chain carries TRBV5-1 and TRBJ1-1; 7 nucleotides line up with TRBD1. There are 15 residues in the CDR3. J lost 4 bases, V lost 4 bases, and 10 bases had no gene match. Germline CDR1 and CDR2: SGHRS and YFSETQ. CDR3 protein: CASSVSQGGATEAFF. The DNA of the CDR3 is TGCGCCAGCAGCGTATCCCAGGGGGGAGCCACTGAAGCTTTCTTT.

The J gene is TRBJ2-1, the V gene TRBV28; 15 positions agree with TRBD2. Germline V gene data show CDR1 as MDHEN and CDR2 as SYDVKM. This CDR3 contains 15 residues. Trimming removed 11 bases from V and 6 bases from J; junction bases left unmatched: 8. CDR3: CACGLAGGPLNEQFF. CDR3 coding DNA: TGTGCCTGCGGACTAGCGGGGGGGCCTCTCAATGAGCAGTTCTTC.

This clone was detected a few times. The rearrangement uses TRBV6-1 and TRBJ2-7; tentatively, D is TRBD1 (5 bases). V was trimmed by 3 bases and J by 0 bases, leaving 12 bases between them. The CDR3 loop spans 15 amino acids. Germline assignment: CDR1 MNHNS and CDR2 SASEGT. CDR3 sequence (DNA): TGTGCCAGCAGTGAGGATCAGGGCGGCTCCTACGAGCAGTACTTC. As protein: CASSEDQGGSYEQYF.

CDR3 sequence (DNA): TGTGCCAGCAGCAAATTCCCCTCGGAAGTGGGATCAACAGGTTGGGCAGGGAACACTGAAGCTTTCTTT. It is translated as CASSKFPSEVGSTGWAGNTEAFF. The genes are TRBV21-1 and TRBJ1-1; no DNA check was done on the table's D call, TRBD1. TRBV21-1 is a listed pseudogene. This CDR3 comprises 23 residues.

This clone was detected only once. The rearrangement uses TRBV19 and TRBJ2-1, with D unclear. The CDR3 totals 18 residues. In germline, CDR1 is LNHDA, CDR2 SQIVND (reference sequence). The V end was cut by 6 bases, the J end by 2 bases, with 23 bases between. CDR3 bases: TGTGCCAGTAGCGGGTCGTCCAATGGGTTGTCGCCCTACAATGAGCAGTTCTTC. Translated, it gives CASSGSSNGLSPYNEQFF.

With regard to this clone: The germline gene is not matched at one end of the junction; a read error may be the cause. V and J are TRBV5-6 and TRBJ2-5; TRBD1 agrees at 8 bases. CDR3 size: 15 residues. The germline V gene has CDR1 SGHDT and CDR2 YYEEEE. The CDR3 loop is CASSLGQEKQETQYF. CDR3 bases: TGTGCCAGCAGTTTGGGACAGGAGAAACAAGAGACCCAGTACTTC. Supplemented by reference TRBV5-6 and TRBJ2-5, the full variable domain reads DAGVTQSPTHLIKTRGQQVTLRCSPKSGHDTVSWYQQALGQGPQFIFQYYEEEERQRGNFPDRFSGHQFPNYSSELNVNALLLGDSALYLCASSLGQEKQETQYFGPGTRLLVL.

This chain connects TRBV5-1 to TRBJ2-5, with D possibly TRBD2 on 6 matching bases. CDR3 length: 15 residues. V lost 3 bases, J lost 2 bases, and 14 bases lay in between. Germline loops: CDR1 SGHRS, CDR2 YFSETQ. The DNA of the CDR3 is TGCGCCAGCAGCTCGACCCCTGGGGGGCAAGAGACCCAGTACTTC. Translated: CASSSTPGGQETQYF.

V is TRBV27 and J is TRBJ1-5, with D unresolved. Germline CDR1 and CDR2: MNHEY and SMNVEV (reference sequence). The CDR3 loop spans 13 amino acids. The ends were cut back, 4 bases at V and 6 bases at J, with 10 bases in the middle. CDR3 in amino acids: CASSWGMGQPQHF. The CDR3 DNA follows: TGTGCCAGCAGTTGGGGAATGGGTCAGCCCCAGCATTTT.

The rearrangement joins TRBV19 to TRBJ2-3, with TRBD2 matching 7 bases. This CDR3 is 15 amino acids long. V lost 6 bases and J lost 3; bases outside the gene matches: 9. Germline CDR1 LNHDA, CDR2 SQIVND (reference sequence). The CDR3 spells CASSQERGWTDTQYF. Here the CDR3 DNA reads TGTGCCAGTAGCCAGGAGCGGGGTTGGACAGATACGCAGTATTTT. The variable domain in full, completed from reference TRBV19 and TRBJ2-3, reads DGGITQSPKYLFRKEGQNVTLSCEQNLNHDAMYWYRQDPGQGLRLIYYSQIVNDFQKGDIAEGYSVSREKKESFPLTVTSAQKNPTAFYLCASSQERGWTDTQYFGPGTRLTVL.